The clone carrying this T cell receptor beta chain was counted only a few times. The CDR3 extends over 17 amino acids. Germline V gives CDR1 SGHTA, CDR2 FQGNSA. With V trimmed by 5 bases and J by 4 bases, 10 bases remained unmatched. The record originates from a study of cytomegalovirus exposure and HLA in healthy donors. PCR involved 60 Vbeta and 13 Jbeta primers. Only in-frame clones appear in the TCRdb table, and some are missing; sequencing was by immunoSEQ multiplex PCR. The table records roughly 150,000 clones, roughly 80% of them present only once. The chain is built from TRBV7-2 and TRBJ2-1; 11 nucleotides match TRBD2. This TCR was recovered from a woman in her forties in good health and CMV-seronegative. Material: PBMCs. CDR3 in amino acids: CASSPDQLAGAYNEQFF. For the CDR3, the DNA is TGTGCCAGCAGCCCCGACCAACTAGCGGGGGCATACAATGAGCAGTTCTTC.